Here is one T cell receptor beta chain with its context. Antigen unknown. This sample is part of a study of cytotoxic CD8 clonotypes in ibrutinib-treated CLL. Looking at the study overall: Mean yields were approximately 270,000 productive templates and over 85,000 productive rearrangements per sample.

Germline V gives CDR1 SGHAT, CDR2 FQDESV (reference sequence). V lost 1 base and J lost 5; bases outside the gene matches: 7. This CDR3 contains 16 residues. The intended depth for sequencing was 1 in 200,000 to 1 in 1 million T cells. Data came from immunoSEQ multiplex PCR; TCRdb stores just in-frame clones and leaves some out. The sample has 50,000 to 65,000 clones, less than 75% seen once. General study points: Against age-matched healthy donors, baseline clonality ran higher and tracked circulating CD8+ T-cell counts.

PBMCs that had been cryopreserved were the source of roughly 2 micrograms of genomic DNA for TCR beta libraries. V gene TRBV11-1 combines with J gene TRBJ2-4; 8 bases align to TRBD2. The sequencing here drew on PBMCs, taken after 12 months of ibrutinib treatment. The receptor comes from a human donor with chronic lymphocytic leukemia. The CDR3 nucleotides are TGTGCCAGCAGCTTAGGTCCTAGCGGGCCGGAAAACATTCAGTACTTC. This translates into CASSLGPSGPENIQYF.